These 32 T cell receptor beta chains originate from one sample sequenced in a study of cytomegalovirus exposure and HLA in healthy donors. PCR involved 60 Vbeta and 13 Jbeta primers. Repertoires were generated with immunoSEQ multiplex PCR, while TCRdb's copy carries only in-frame clones and drops some. The sample includes over 130,000 clones, 61% of them seen just once. The specimen was PBMCs. These receptors came from a male donor in good health and CMV-seronegative.

CDR3 bases: TGTGCCAGCAGTTTCAGCGTGAGGGGGGAGCTGTTTTTT. Translation gives CASSFSVRGELFF. V usage is TRBV6-5 and J usage is TRBJ2-2, with no clear D. With 4 bases removed from V and 8 bases from J, the gap between germline ends came to 11 bases. From germline, CDR1 is MNHEY and CDR2 SVGAGI. The CDR3 extends over 13 amino acids.

This rearrangement joins TRBV2 to TRBJ2-7, with TRBD1 identical over 11 bases. CDR1 SNHLY and CDR2 FYNNEI come from the germline V gene. The CDR3 is 15 residues long. V dropped 6 bases and J dropped 1; count of bases not matched to a gene: 5. CDR3 sequence (DNA): TGTGCCAGCAGACGGGACAGGGGGGGATCCTACGAGCAGTACTTC. Amino acids: CASRRDRGGSYEQYF.

J is TRBJ1-1 and V is TRBV7-9, with D perhaps matching TRBD1 (5 bases). Trimming shortened V by 2 bases and J by 11 bases, and 12 bases separated the two germline ends. Germline CDR1 and CDR2: SEHNR and FQNEAQ (reference sequence). The CDR3 consists of 12 residues. CDR3 sequence (DNA): TGTGCCAGCAGCTTATTTCAGGGATGGGCTTTCTTT. This sequence encodes CASSLFQGWAFF.

The CDR3 is CASSSNIRQGEKLFF. The CDR3, as DNA: TGTGCCAGCAGCTCGAACATTCGCCAGGGTGAAAAACTGTTTTTT. V is TRBV5-8 and J is TRBJ1-4, with D possibly TRBD1 on 5 matching bases. The germline V gene encodes CDR1 SGHTS and CDR2 YDEGEE. The V and J ends lost 3 bases and 7 bases respectively, with 16 bases between them. The CDR3 is 15 amino acids. The whole variable domain, filled in from reference TRBV5-8 and TRBJ1-4, reads EAGVTQSPTHLIKTRGQQATLRCSPISGHTSVYWYQQALGLGLQFLLWYDEGEERNRGNFPPRFSGRQFPNYSSELNVNALELEDSALYLCASSSNIRQGEKLFFGSGTQLSVL.

About this clone itself: The same CDR3 also results from other DNA sequences found in this sample. This rearrangement joins TRBV15 to TRBJ1-6; D unresolved. V lost 0 bases to trimming and J lost 7 bases, with 4 bases between them. Looked up from germline, CDR1 is LNHNV and CDR2 is YYDKDF (reference sequence). This CDR3 has 13 amino acids. The CDR3 spells CATSRDRNSPLHF. Written as DNA, the CDR3 is TGTGCCACCAGCAGAGACCGGAATTCACCCCTCCACTTT.

The V and J genes are TRBV9 and TRBJ2-3, with TRBD2 matching 7 bases. The CDR3 contains 15 residues. The ends lost 6 bases at V and 2 bases at J; junction bases unmatched: 9. CDR1 and CDR2 from the germline V gene are SGDLS and YYNGEE. The CDR3 region has the DNA TGTGCCAGCACGGCCGGGGACTACTCCACAGATACGCAGTATTTT. Its protein is CASTAGDYSTDTQYF.

This chain connects TRBV27 to TRBJ2-7; TRBD1 aligns across 9 bases. Germline-derived CDR1 and CDR2 are MNHEY and SMNVEV (reference sequence). With 5 bases clipped from V and 5 bases from J, the junction kept 16 bases outside the gene matches. CDR3 length: 17 residues. CDR3 coding DNA: TGTGCCAGCAGTCTATACCCTCCGACAGGGGGGGTCGACGAGCAGTACTTC. It translates to CASSLYPPTGGVDEQYF.

V is TRBV9 and J is TRBJ1-4; D might be TRBD1 (5 bases). Germline V gene lookup returns CDR1 SGDLS and CDR2 YYNGEE. The CDR3 has 15 residues. The V end was cut by 1 base, the J end by 8 bases, with 15 bases between. CDR3 nucleotides: TGTGCCAGCAGCGTATCGGTGGGGGGTAGGGAAAAACTGTTTTTT. Translated, it gives CASSVSVGGREKLFF.

The chain joins TRBV7-9 to TRBJ2-7, with a tentative D call TRBD1 (6 bases). Deletions cut 5 bases from V and 3 bases from J, with 14 bases between. Germline assignment: CDR1 SEHNR and CDR2 FQNEAQ (reference sequence). The length of the CDR3 is 14 residues. CDR3 nucleotide sequence: TGTGCCAGCAGCCTCCGGGACACACGCTACGAGCAGTACTTC. It yields the protein CASSLRDTRYEQYF.

Comments on this clone: Sequence at one end of the junction differs from germline and may be a read error. This chain joins TRBV7-7 and TRBJ2-2; 8 bases agree with TRBD1. CDR3 length equals 14 residues. The V gene's germline CDR1 is SSHAT and CDR2 FNYEAQ (reference sequence). CDR3 sequence reads: CASSPDRGGGELFF. The CDR3 DNA reads TGTGCTAGCAGTCCCGACAGGGGTGGCGGGGAGCTGTTTTTT.

J is TRBJ1-1 and V is TRBV2; the match to TRBD1 covers 7 bases. The CDR3 consists of 16 residues. V lost 1 base to trimming and J lost 3 bases; unmatched junction nucleotides: 8. CDR1 and CDR2 (germline): SNHLY, FYNNEI. CDR3 residues: CASSEGRQGPYTEAFF. The DNA of the CDR3 is TGTGCCAGCAGTGAAGGGAGACAGGGTCCCTACACTGAAGCTTTCTTT.

This clone was picked up a small number of times. The V call is TRBV7-7, the J call TRBJ2-3; 8 bases agree with TRBD2. The V gene's germline CDR1 is SSHAT and CDR2 FNYEAQ (reference sequence). Unmatched junction bases numbered 3, after V lost 4 bases and J lost 6 bases. CDR3 length: 13 residues. The CDR3 protein is CASSSGGPDTQYF. The CDR3 DNA follows: TGTGCCAGCAGCTCGGGGGGGCCGGATACGCAGTATTTT.

This clone was found once. The V and J genes are TRBV28 and TRBJ1-5, with a weak D call TRBD1 (5 bases). The germline V gene has CDR1 MDHEN and CDR2 SYDVKM. V lost 7 bases and J lost 3, with 10 bases in between. CDR3 length: 13 amino acids. CDR3 region: CASIGGDNQPQHF. CDR3 bases: TGTGCCAGCATCGGAGGGGACAATCAGCCCCAGCATTTT.

The CDR3 DNA follows: TGTGCCAGCAGCCCGGGGGGGAGTGAAACTGAAGCTTTCTTT. Protein product: CASSPGGSETEAFF. The gene calls are TRBV7-3 and TRBJ1-1; tentative D call: TRBD1 (5 bases). Germline V gives CDR1 SGHTA, CDR2 FQGTGA. CDR3 size: 14 residues. Trimming pared 5 bases from V and 5 bases from J, leaving 15 bases between.

The chain has TRBV6-1 and TRBJ2-7, with TRBD2 matching over 8 bases. The CDR3 totals 15 residues. Germline CDR1 is MNHNS and CDR2 is SASEGT. V shed 1 base, J shed 3 bases, and the junction held 5 bases outside the gene matches. The CDR3: CASSEGAGDFYEQYF. CDR3 nucleotides: TGTGCCAGCAGTGAAGGAGCGGGGGATTTCTACGAGCAGTACTTC.

A remark on this clone: Mismatch with germline at one junction end may stem from a read error. This chain joins TRBV7-7 and TRBJ2-5, with TRBD2 identical over 12 bases. The CDR3 totals 16 residues. Germline assignment: CDR1 SSHAT and CDR2 FNYEAQ (reference sequence). CDR3 nucleotides: TGTGCTAGCAGCCGCTCGACTAGCGGGGGTTTTGAGACCCAGTACTTC. Translated, it gives CASSRSTSGGFETQYF.

The rearrangement joins TRBV13 to TRBJ1-6, with 8 bases matching TRBD1. J lost 10 bases, V lost 5 bases, and 10 bases had no gene match. Germline assignment: CDR1 PRHDT and CDR2 FYEKMQ (reference sequence). The CDR3 spans 15 residues. For the CDR3, the DNA is TGTGCCAGCAGCCCAAAAGGCAGGGGGCTCTCACCCCTCCACTTT. Protein: CASSPKGRGLSPLHF.

V and J are TRBV19 and TRBJ2-5, with D uncertain. Trimming shortened V by 5 bases and J by 4 bases, and 11 bases separated the two germline ends. Germline V gene lookup returns CDR1 LNHDA and CDR2 SQIVND (reference sequence). The CDR3 is made up of 13 amino acids. The CDR3 loop reads CASSLSLLETQYF. CDR3 sequence (DNA): TGTGCCAGTAGTTTATCCCTATTAGAGACCCAGTACTTC.

The V gene is TRBV6-6, the J gene TRBJ1-2, with 9 bases identical to TRBD1. The CDR3 contains 16 residues. V lost 5 bases and J lost 7; bases outside the gene matches: 14. Per germline, CDR1 MNHNY and CDR2 SVGAGI (reference sequence). CDR3 in DNA: TGTGCCAGCAGTGTCCCGGGACAGGGTCTTCTCCGTGGCTACACCTTC. Its translation: CASSVPGQGLLRGYTF.

The sample holds a few counts of this clone. This chain uses TRBV5-6 with TRBJ1-3, with TRBD1 matching over 7 bases. The length of the CDR3 is 15 residues. Germline V CDR1 and CDR2: SGHDT, YYEEEE. V lost 4 bases and J lost 4; bases outside the gene matches: 8. The CDR3 loop is CASSRETGLGNTIYF. In nucleotides, the CDR3 is TGTGCCAGCAGCCGGGAGACAGGGCTCGGAAACACCATATATTTT.

This chain uses TRBV28 with TRBJ1-1, with a possible D match to TRBD1 (5 bases). The germline CDR1 and CDR2 sequences are MDHEN and SYDVKM. The CDR3 consists of 15 residues. The V end was cut by 4 bases, the J end by 0 bases, with 12 bases between. CDR3 in amino acids: CASSSGGRMNTEAFF. CDR3 DNA sequence: TGTGCCAGCAGTTCGGGGGGACGCATGAACACTGAAGCTTTCTTT.

This clone was counted a few times. CDR3 residues: CASSQWDSGGHTEAFF. DNA for the CDR3: TGTGCCAGCAGCCAATGGGATTCAGGGGGCCACACTGAAGCTTTCTTT. V and J are TRBV14 and TRBJ1-1, with 8 bases that match TRBD1. Germline V gives CDR1 SGHDN, CDR2 FVKESK. The junction had 8 bases not matched to a gene; V was cut back by 2 bases and J by 3 bases. The CDR3 is 16 residues long.

This clone was counted once. The CDR3 region is CAIGGTSGSEQYF. CDR3 in DNA: TGTGCCATCGGAGGGACTAGCGGGAGCGAGCAGTACTTC. J is TRBJ2-7 and V is TRBV10-3, with 14 bases aligning to TRBD2. Trimming removed 8 bases from V and 6 bases from J; junction bases left unmatched: 3. The CDR3 loop spans 13 amino acids. Germline V lookup: CDR1 ENHRY, CDR2 SYGVKD.

V usage is TRBV28 and J usage is TRBJ2-5; 8 positions agree with TRBD1. Per the germline V gene, CDR1 is MDHEN and CDR2 is SYDVKM. V trimming: 2 bases; J trimming: 5 bases; junction bases outside the gene matches: 7. The CDR3 covers 15 residues. The DNA for the CDR3 is TGTGCCAGCAGTTTAGACAGGGGCGCAGCGGAGACCCAGTACTTC. It is translated as CASSLDRGAAETQYF. Looking up the rest from reference TRBV28 and TRBJ2-5 gives the full variable domain: DVKVTQSSRYLVKRTGEKVFLECVQDMDHENMFWYRQDPGLGLRLIYFSYDVKMKEKGDIPEGYSVSREKKERFSLILESASTNQTSMYLCASSLDRGAAETQYFGPGTRLLVL.

Details on this clone: The sample has other DNA sequences that encode this CDR3 too. J is TRBJ1-5 and V is TRBV5-6, with D possibly being TRBD1 (5 bases). With 4 bases removed from V and 2 bases from J, the gap between germline ends came to 22 bases. Germline V gene sequence: CDR1 SGHDT, CDR2 YYEEEE. The CDR3 runs 18 residues. The CDR3 sequence: CASSLGGIGGGRNQPQHF. DNA for the CDR3: TGTGCCAGCAGCCTGGGAGGGATCGGCGGGGGTCGCAATCAGCCCCAGCATTTT.

The CDR3 nucleotides are TGTGCCAGCAGCCAGAGACGGACAATGAATTCACCCCTCCACTTT. Translation: CASSQRRTMNSPLHF. The chain employs TRBV16 and TRBJ1-6, with TRBD1 as a possible D gene (5 bases). Germline assignment: CDR1 KGHSY and CDR2 FQNENV. The CDR3 totals 15 residues. V was cut by 3 bases and J by 7 bases, with 13 bases left in between.

This chain connects TRBV7-2 to TRBJ2-7; 9 bases fit TRBD2. The germline V gene has CDR1 SGHTA and CDR2 FQGNSA. The CDR3 covers 15 residues. V was pared by 5 bases and J by 7 bases, with 12 bases of the junction left unmatched. The CDR3 loop is CASSDTAGGPREQYF. CDR3 in DNA: TGTGCCAGCAGCGACACGGCGGGGGGGCCGCGTGAGCAGTACTTC.

The chain joins TRBV7-2 to TRBJ2-5; TRBD2 agrees at 8 bases. The CDR3 is 16 residues long. Per germline, CDR1 SGHTA and CDR2 FQGNSA. V lost 3 bases, J lost 1 base, and 7 bases stayed unmatched. The CDR3 DNA follows: TGTGCCAGCAGCTTTAGCGGGGCGAGATTCCAAGAGACCCAGTACTTC. Translated: CASSFSGARFQETQYF.

Only a few counts were recorded for this clone. This chain uses TRBV7-9 with TRBJ1-6; D is unclear. CDR3 length: 15 residues. CDR1 and CDR2 from the germline V gene are SEHNR and FQNEAQ (reference sequence). Trimming cost V 6 bases and J 7 bases, with 16 bases left between them. This CDR3 is CASSPISGLNSPLHF. CDR3 nucleotides: TGTGCCAGCAGTCCAATCTCAGGTCTAAATTCACCCCTCCACTTT.

This clone was observed a few times. This sequence joins TRBV19 and TRBJ1-4; 7 nucleotides match TRBD1. V shed 6 bases, J shed 5 bases, and the junction held 12 bases outside the gene matches. Germline V lookup: CDR1 LNHDA, CDR2 SQIVND (reference sequence). This CDR3 contains 16 residues. CDR3 residues: CASSPRPGQPNEKLFF. CDR3 DNA: TGTGCCAGTAGCCCTAGACCGGGACAGCCCAATGAAAAACTGTTTTTT.

In its sample, this clone was seen a few times. The rearrangement uses TRBV25-1 and TRBJ1-4; the D is unclear. Germline V gene sequence: CDR1 MGHDK, CDR2 SYGVNS. The CDR3 is 15 amino acids. V lost 3 bases and J 3 bases, leaving 11 bases between the germline ends. CDR3 region: CASSDNSNPNEKLFF. In DNA, the CDR3 is TGTGCCAGCAGTGATAACAGCAACCCTAATGAAAAACTGTTTTTT.

This clone was counted between two and nine times. The rearrangement joins TRBV5-4 to TRBJ2-4; TRBD2 matches 10 bases. V dropped 4 bases and J dropped 7; count of bases not matched to a gene: 2. Per germline, CDR1 SGHNT and CDR2 YYREEE (reference sequence). This CDR3 is 13 amino acids long. The CDR3 DNA reads TGTGCCAGCAGCAAGACTAGCGGGAACATTCAGTACTTC. Residues: CASSKTSGNIQYF.